The T cell receptor beta chain under discussion was sequenced for a study of control samples from healthy donors and cancer patients. With 8 bases clipped from V and 2 bases from J, the junction kept 11 bases outside the gene matches. CDR3 size: 15 residues. Per the germline V gene, CDR1 is SNHLY and CDR2 is FYNNEI. Clones were sequenced by immunoSEQ multiplex PCR, and TCRdb holds only the in-frame ones, with some missing. The sample has 60,000 to 75,000 clones; roughly 90% are singletons. This clone was recorded a few times. This chain links TRBV2 with TRBJ2-7, with 8 bases identical to TRBD1. The sample comprised PBMCs. The sequence derives from a man aged 55-75 years with colorectal cancer. In DNA form, the CDR3 reads TGTGCCAGCGACTCACCGGGACAGGCGACCTACGAGCAGTACTTC. Translation: CASDSPGQATYEQYF.